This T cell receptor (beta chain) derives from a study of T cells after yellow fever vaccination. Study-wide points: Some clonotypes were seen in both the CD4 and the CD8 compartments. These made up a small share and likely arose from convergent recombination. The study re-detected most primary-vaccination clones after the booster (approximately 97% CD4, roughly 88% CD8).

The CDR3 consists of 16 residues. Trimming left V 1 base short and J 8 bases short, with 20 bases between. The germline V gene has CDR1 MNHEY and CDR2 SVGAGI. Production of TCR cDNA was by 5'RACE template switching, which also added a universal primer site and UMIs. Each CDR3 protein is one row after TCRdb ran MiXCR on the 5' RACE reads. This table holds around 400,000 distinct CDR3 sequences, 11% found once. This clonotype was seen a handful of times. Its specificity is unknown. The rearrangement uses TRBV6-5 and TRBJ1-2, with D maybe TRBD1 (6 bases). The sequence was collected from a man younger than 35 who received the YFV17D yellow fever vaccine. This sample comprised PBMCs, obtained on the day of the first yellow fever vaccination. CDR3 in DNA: TGTGCCAGCAGTTACTTCCCGTTGACGGACAGTTGGGGCTACACCTTC. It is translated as CASSYFPLTDSWGYTF.